One and the same sample provided the 28 T cell receptor beta chains below, sequenced in a study of T cells in localized non-small cell lung cancer. The protocol was immunoSEQ multiplex PCR, while the TCRdb copy is restricted to in-frame clones and leaves out a portion. The data show under 75,000 clones, 80% to 90% seen once. Sample: peripheral blood, taken before any cancer treatment. Every receptor here comes from an older male donor with stage III squamous cell lung carcinoma.

V usage is TRBV9 and J usage is TRBJ1-2, with D possibly being TRBD1 (5 bases). This CDR3 region has 12 residues. V was shortened by 2 bases and J by 5 bases, with 7 bases between the two germline ends. CDR1 and CDR2 from the germline V gene are SGDLS and YYNGEE. For the CDR3, the DNA is TGTGCCAGCAGCGTGGCAGGGTATGGCTACACCTTC. Translation gives CASSVAGYGYTF.

The rearrangement uses TRBV19 and TRBJ2-7; TRBD2 might be the D (6 bases). The V gene lost 5 bases and the J gene lost 6 bases, with 17 bases spanning the gap. Germline-derived CDR1 and CDR2 are LNHDA and SQIVND (reference sequence). The CDR3 extends over 14 amino acids. As DNA, the CDR3 is TGTGCCAGTAGTCCTCTTAAGGGAGGAGGCGAGCAGTACTTC. Translation: CASSPLKGGGEQYF. Variable domain in full (rest from reference TRBV19 and TRBJ2-7): DGGITQSPKYLFRKEGQNVTLSCEQNLNHDAMYWYRQDPGQGLRLIYYSQIVNDFQKGDIAEGYSVSREKKESFPLTVTSAQKNPTAFYLCASSPLKGGGEQYFGPGTRLTVT.

The chain couples TRBV12-5 to TRBJ2-3; D remains unclear. Trimming removed 8 bases at V and 4 bases at J, with 7 bases between. The CDR3 runs 11 residues. Germline V gives CDR1 LGHNT, CDR2 FRNRAP. The CDR3, as DNA: TGTGCTAGTCTGTTGGCAGATACGCAGTATTTT. Translating it yields CASLLADTQYF.

The chain has TRBV6-5 and TRBJ1-5; 11 nucleotides match TRBD1. Germline V CDR1 and CDR2: MNHEY, SVGAGI. CDR3 length equals 14 residues. V gave up 2 bases and J gave up 6 bases; unmatched junction bases: 0. CDR3 residues: CASSYGQGAQPQHF. CDR3 nucleotide sequence: TGTGCCAGCAGTTACGGACAGGGGGCTCAGCCCCAGCATTTT.

This clone is a singleton in its sample. J is TRBJ2-1 and V is TRBV6-1; D possibly corresponds to TRBD1 (6 bases). CDR1 and CDR2 (germline): MNHNS, SASEGT. V gave up 7 bases and J gave up 8 bases, with 12 bases separating them. The CDR3 runs 12 residues. The CDR3 spells CASTGAGDEQFF. As DNA, the CDR3 is TGTGCCAGCACAGGGGCAGGGGATGAGCAGTTCTTC.

The chain employs TRBV5-6 and TRBJ2-3; 9 bases line up with TRBD2. V lost 0 bases to trimming and J lost 4 bases; unmatched junction nucleotides: 6. The CDR3 consists of 16 residues. Per the germline V gene, CDR1 is SGHDT and CDR2 is YYEEEE. The CDR3 spells CASSLAATSGPDTQYF. The CDR3 DNA is TGTGCCAGCAGCTTGGCGGCGACTAGCGGCCCAGATACGCAGTATTTT. The variable domain in full, with the rest retrieved from reference TRBV5-6 and TRBJ2-3, is DAGVTQSPTHLIKTRGQQVTLRCSPKSGHDTVSWYQQALGQGPQFIFQYYEEEERQRGNFPDRFSGHQFPNYSSELNVNALLLGDSALYLCASSLAATSGPDTQYFGPGTRLTVL.

The chain combines TRBV5-6 with TRBJ1-6; 9 bases are shared with TRBD1. The CDR3 contains 14 residues. J was trimmed by 9 bases and V by 4 bases; bases with no gene match: 5. Germline V gene data show CDR1 as SGHDT and CDR2 as YYEEEE. The CDR3 protein is CASSRWDRASPLHF. DNA for the CDR3: TGTGCCAGCAGCCGCTGGGACAGGGCTTCACCCCTCCACTTT.

The rearrangement links TRBV7-2 to TRBJ2-7, with D maybe TRBD1 (5 bases). Trimming shortened V by 3 bases and J by 2 bases, and 14 bases separated the two germline ends. The CDR3 totals 15 residues. Germline loops: CDR1 SGHTA, CDR2 FQGNSA. CDR3 coding DNA: TGTGCCAGCAGCTTTCAGGGCGGAAAAACCTACGAGCAGTACTTC. It yields the protein CASSFQGGKTYEQYF.

This sequence joins TRBV6-6 and TRBJ2-1; unclear D gene. Trimming stripped 0 bases from V and 3 bases from J, with 6 bases between. There are 14 residues in the CDR3. CDR1 MNHNY and CDR2 SVGAGI come from the germline V gene (reference sequence). This CDR3 is CASSYSNSYNEQFF. CDR3 sequence (DNA): TGTGCCAGCAGTTACTCAAACAGCTACAATGAGCAGTTCTTC.

The chain has TRBV29-1 and TRBJ1-2; 7 nucleotides match TRBD1. This CDR3 is 15 amino acids long. Trimming took 3 bases from V and 0 from J; bases not matched to a gene: 7. CDR1 and CDR2 (germline): SQVTM, ANQGSEA. CDR3 in amino acids: CSVDSRTGTNYGYTF. The CDR3 bases are TGCAGCGTTGATTCACGGACAGGCACTAACTATGGCTACACCTTC. The full variable domain, its missing parts supplied by reference TRBV29-1 and TRBJ1-2, is SAVISQKPSRDICQRGTSLTIQCQVDSQVTMMFWYRQQPGQSLTLIATANQGSEATYESGFVIDKFPISRPNLTFSTLTVSNMSPEDSSIYLCSVDSRTGTNYGYTFGSGTRLTVV.

The CDR3 DNA is TGTGCCAGCAGCTTGGCCGGGACTAGCGGGGGCCAGCAGTTCTTC. This encodes CASSLAGTSGGQQFF. The V and J genes are TRBV5-4 and TRBJ2-1, with 14 bases identical to TRBD2. CDR1 and CDR2 (germline): SGHNT, YYREEE (reference sequence). This CDR3 is 15 amino acids long. The V segment lost 0 bases and the J segment 11 bases; nucleotides outside the gene matches: 4.

As to this clone: At the DNA level, this CDR3 is encoded by other sequences in the same sample as well. The chain uses TRBV6-1 and TRBJ2-5, with D possibly matching TRBD1 (5 bases). Trimming pared 4 bases from V and 1 base from J, leaving 7 bases between. CDR3 length: 13 residues. Germline assignment: CDR1 MNHNS and CDR2 SASEGT. In DNA form, the CDR3 reads TGTGCCAGCAGTGGGGGCAGCCAAGAGACCCAGTACTTC. Protein: CASSGGSQETQYF.

This chain links TRBV15 with TRBJ2-2; unclear D gene. V lost 0 bases and J 6 bases, leaving 5 bases between the germline ends. This CDR3 region has 13 residues. Germline lookup yields CDR1 LNHNV and CDR2 YYDKDF (reference sequence). This chain's CDR3 is CATSRERAGELFF. CDR3 in DNA: TGTGCCACCAGCAGAGAACGCGCCGGGGAGCTGTTTTTT. The full variable domain, in which reference TRBV15 and TRBJ2-2 provide the parts outside the CDR3, is DAMVIQNPRYQVTQFGKPVTLSCSQTLNHNVMYWYQQKSSQAPKLLFHYYDKDFNNEADTPDNFQSRRPNTSFCFLDIRSPGLGDTAMYLCATSRERAGELFFGEGSRLTVL.

The chain combines TRBV5-1 with TRBJ1-2; TRBD1 is a possible D gene (5 bases). Trimming left V 5 bases short and J 5 bases short, with 10 bases between. Looked up from germline, CDR1 is SGHRS and CDR2 is YFSETQ. The CDR3 consists of 12 residues. CDR3 sequence reads: CASRRGSYGYTF. The CDR3 DNA reads TGCGCCAGCAGGAGGGGAAGTTATGGCTACACCTTC.

The rearrangement links TRBV11-2 to TRBJ2-5; D remains unclear. Trimming shortened V by 4 bases and J by 0 bases, and 0 bases separated the two germline ends. The CDR3 is made up of 11 amino acids. The germline CDR1 and CDR2 sequences are SGHAT and FQNNGV. The CDR3 loop is CASSYQETQYF. The CDR3 DNA reads TGTGCCAGCAGCTACCAAGAGACCCAGTACTTC.

The chain recombines TRBV2 with TRBJ2-7; D is perhaps TRBD1 (5 bases). Trimming stripped 5 bases from V and 10 bases from J, with 12 bases between. Germline CDR1 and CDR2: SNHLY and FYNNEI. The CDR3 length is 11 residues. CDR3: CASSSWTIQYF. In DNA, the CDR3 is TGTGCCAGCAGTTCTTGGACAATTCAGTACTTC.

In this sample, this clone turned up once. This chain connects TRBV7-2 to TRBJ2-5; D may be TRBD1 (5 bases). Trimming stripped 4 bases from V and 7 bases from J, with 10 bases between. CDR3 size: 12 residues. Germline loops: CDR1 SGHTA, CDR2 FQGNSA. The CDR3: CASSSSQGTQYF. CDR3 DNA sequence: TGTGCCAGCAGCTCCTCCCAGGGGACCCAGTACTTC.

This clone occurred once. This chain links TRBV2 with TRBJ2-5, with D possibly called TRBD1 or TRBD2 (6 bases each). Trimming left V 0 bases short and J 5 bases short, with 19 bases between. The CDR3 totals 17 residues. Germline assignment: CDR1 SNHLY and CDR2 FYNNEI. The CDR3 loop reads CASSEAPGGSSMETQYF. The DNA for the CDR3 is TGTGCCAGCAGTGAAGCGCCCGGGGGCAGTAGTATGGAGACCCAGTACTTC.

This chain joins TRBV7-9 and TRBJ2-7, with 10 nucleotides matching TRBD1. Germline V gene sequence: CDR1 SEHNR, CDR2 FQNEAQ (reference sequence). The CDR3 extends over 16 amino acids. V shed 5 bases, J shed 0 bases, and the junction held 7 bases outside the gene matches. The CDR3 reads CASSPLRTGGSYEQYF. CDR3 in DNA: TGTGCCAGCAGCCCCCTTCGGACAGGGGGCTCCTACGAGCAGTACTTC.

The rearrangement uses TRBV2 and TRBJ1-1; possibly TRBD1 for D (5 bases). V was cut by 1 base and J by 1 base, with 7 bases left in between. Germline V gene lookup returns CDR1 SNHLY and CDR2 FYNNEI. The CDR3 spans 14 residues. The chain's CDR3 is CASSEDRRNTEAFF. The CDR3 DNA reads TGTGCCAGCAGTGAAGACAGGAGGAACACTGAAGCTTTCTTT.

The chain has TRBV4-3 and TRBJ2-5, with TRBD2 matching 8 bases. Germline trimming cut 0 bases from V and 6 bases from J; bases unmatched to any gene: 9. Per the germline V gene, CDR1 is LGHNA and CDR2 is YSLEER. This CDR3 contains 16 residues. CDR3 bases: TGCGCCAGCAGCCAAGAAACCGGGACTAGAAGAAAGACCCAGTACTTC. This encodes CASSQETGTRRKTQYF.

The chain is built from TRBV7-2 and TRBJ2-1; possibly TRBD1 for D (6 bases). This CDR3 comprises 15 residues. V was cut by 5 bases and J by 3 bases, with 14 bases left in between. Germline V gives CDR1 SGHTA, CDR2 FQGNSA. Here the CDR3 reads CASSTGQTNYNEQFF. In DNA, the CDR3 is TGTGCCAGCAGCACCGGACAGACGAACTACAATGAGCAGTTCTTC.

This sequence joins TRBV9 and TRBJ2-5, with D perhaps being TRBD1 or TRBD2 (5 bases each). The CDR3 loop spans 15 amino acids. V dropped 0 bases and J dropped 0 bases, with 9 bases sitting between them. Per germline, CDR1 SGDLS and CDR2 YYNGEE. The chain's CDR3 is CASSVAGGYQETQYF. The CDR3 DNA follows: TGTGCCAGCAGCGTAGCTGGGGGATACCAAGAGACCCAGTACTTC.

The count of this clone is one. This chain uses TRBV4-3 with TRBJ1-6, with D possibly being TRBD1 (5 bases). V was trimmed by 4 bases and J by 10 bases, leaving 17 bases between them. Germline V lookup: CDR1 LGHNA, CDR2 YSLEER. There are 15 residues in the CDR3. This CDR3 is CASSPSGTRRSPLHF. In DNA, the CDR3 is TGCGCCAGCAGCCCCAGCGGGACCCGGAGGTCACCCCTCCACTTT.

The CDR3 is CASSRISGNTIYF. The CDR3 DNA reads TGTGCCAGCAGCCGTATATCTGGAAACACCATATATTTT. This sequence joins TRBV9 and TRBJ1-3; D unclear. CDR1 is SGDLS, CDR2 YYNGEE, per germline. The CDR3 has 13 amino acids. V was cut by 4 bases and J by 1 base, with 6 bases left in between.

This sequence joins TRBV18 and TRBJ2-3; TRBD1 matches at 12 bases. The CDR3 runs to 15 residues. The germline CDR1 and CDR2 sequences are KGHSH and LQKENI. The V and J ends lost 6 bases and 5 bases, in that order; junction bases with no gene match: 6. CDR3 DNA sequence: TGTGCCAGCTCCTGGGGGACAGGGGGCTTAGATACGCAGTATTTT. Its protein product is CASSWGTGGLDTQYF.

For the CDR3, the DNA is TGTGCCAGTAGTATAAGAACCGGGGGCTGGGAGAACACCGGGGAGCTGTTTTTT. It specifies CASSIRTGGWENTGELFF. V and J are TRBV19 and TRBJ2-2; the D gene could be TRBD1 or TRBD2 (6 bases each). The CDR3 is made up of 18 amino acids. The germline V gene has CDR1 LNHDA and CDR2 SQIVND (reference sequence). V was trimmed by 2 bases and J by 1 base, leaving 17 bases between them.

This chain joins TRBV9 and TRBJ2-7; 8 bases are a match to TRBD2. Germline V CDR1 and CDR2: SGDLS, YYNGEE. Losses at the gene ends were 0 bases for V and 2 bases for J; bases not matched to a gene: 4. The CDR3 spans 15 residues. In nucleotides, the CDR3 is TGTGCCAGCAGCGTAGAAGCGGGGGCGACCTACGAGCAGTACTTC. Its translation is CASSVEAGATYEQYF.